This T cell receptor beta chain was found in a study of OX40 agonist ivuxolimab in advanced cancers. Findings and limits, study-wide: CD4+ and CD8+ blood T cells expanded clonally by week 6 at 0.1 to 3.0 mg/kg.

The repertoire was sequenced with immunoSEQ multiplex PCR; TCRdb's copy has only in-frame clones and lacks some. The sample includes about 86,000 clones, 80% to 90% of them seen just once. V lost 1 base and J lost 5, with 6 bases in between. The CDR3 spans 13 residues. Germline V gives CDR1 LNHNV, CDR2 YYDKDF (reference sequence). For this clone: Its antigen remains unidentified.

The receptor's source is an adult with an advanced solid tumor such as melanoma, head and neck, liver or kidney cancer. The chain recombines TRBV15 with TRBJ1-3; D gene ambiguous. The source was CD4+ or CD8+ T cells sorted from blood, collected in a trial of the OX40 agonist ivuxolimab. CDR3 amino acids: CATSRGDRNTIYF. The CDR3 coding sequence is TGTGCCACCAGCAGAGGGGATAGAAACACCATATATTTT.